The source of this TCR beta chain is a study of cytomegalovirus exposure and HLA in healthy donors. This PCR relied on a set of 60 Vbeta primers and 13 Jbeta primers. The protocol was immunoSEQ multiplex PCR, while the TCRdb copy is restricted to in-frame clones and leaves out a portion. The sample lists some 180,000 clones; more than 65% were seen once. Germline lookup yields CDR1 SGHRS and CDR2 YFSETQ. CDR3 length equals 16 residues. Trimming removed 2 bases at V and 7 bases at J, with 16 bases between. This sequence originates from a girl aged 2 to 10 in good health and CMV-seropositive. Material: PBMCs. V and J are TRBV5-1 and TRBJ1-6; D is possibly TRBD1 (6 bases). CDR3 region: CASSLRARTENSPLHF. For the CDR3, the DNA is TGCGCCAGCAGCTTACGGGCCCGGACAGAGAATTCACCCCTCCACTTT. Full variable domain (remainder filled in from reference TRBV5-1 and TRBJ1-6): KAGVTQTPRYLIKTRGQQVTLSCSPISGHRSVSWYQQTPGQGLQFLFEYFSETQRNKGNFPGRFSGRQFSNSRSEMNVSTLELGDSALYLCASSLRARTENSPLHFGNGTRLTVT.